This TCR beta chain was recovered during a study of T cells after somatic rescue of genetic block. The CDR3 consists of 15 residues. V lost 4 bases to trimming and J lost 7 bases, with 16 bases between them. Looked up from germline, CDR1 is LGHNA and CDR2 is YSLEER. In its sample, this clone was seen once. Assay: immunoSEQ multiplex PCR; the TCRdb copy retains only in-frame clones and omits some. The profile shows roughly 92,000 clones, around 89% of them singletons. This sequence originates from a woman under 30. The V call is TRBV4-3, the J call TRBJ1-4; D perhaps matches TRBD1 (6 bases). The sequenced sample was peripheral blood mononuclear cells (PBMCs). CDR3 sequence: CASSPPGERGEKLFF. The CDR3 DNA is TGCGCCAGCAGCCCCCCAGGGGAACGGGGTGAAAAACTGTTTTTT.